This T cell receptor (beta chain) was captured in a study of blood T cells in healthy people across ages. This CDR3 has 15 amino acids. V was clipped by 1 base and J by 3 bases, with 10 bases between them. Germline lookup yields CDR1 SGHTA and CDR2 FQGNSA. PCR was performed a second time for 7 to 11 cycles using a sample-barcoded 5' primer and a J-beta primer mix. Carrying 12 random nucleotides, a template-switch adaptor labeled each individual cDNA molecule. The yield of each sample was at least 3 million CDR3-containing paired-end reads. TCRdb called the 5' RACE reads again in MiXCR, with one record for every CDR3 protein. The top ten clones hold 15% of a sample with hundreds of thousands of distinct CDR3 sequences, 32% of them seen once.

The chain joins TRBV7-2 to TRBJ2-1; possible D gene TRBD2, 5 bases. The TCR was taken from a woman aged 80 or older in good health. Sequenced material: blood. The DNA of the CDR3 is TGTGCCAGCAGCTTAGGAGATGGACTCTACAATGAGCAGTTCTTC. Its translation is CASSLGDGLYNEQFF.